This T cell receptor (beta chain) was sequenced for a study of technical replicates of blood from several donors. The method was immunoSEQ multiplex PCR; TCRdb's version includes in-frame clones alone and lacks a portion of them. The sample gives some 80,000 clones, 90% to 95% of which show up once; 0.25% is in the top ten. The germline CDR1 and CDR2 sequences are SGDLS and YYNGEE. Trimming took 1 base from V and 5 from J; bases not matched to a gene: 20. The CDR3 contains 19 residues. Material for sequencing was T cells isolated from PBMCs. V is TRBV9 and J is TRBJ2-5; 7 bases are a match to TRBD2. The clonotype was recovered from a human donor in good health. CDR3 sequence (DNA): TGTGCCAGCAGCGTATTGGAGGAGGGGCGGGGGATTGACCTGGAGACCCAGTACTTC. Protein sequence: CASSVLEEGRGIDLETQYF.